This passage covers 26 T cell receptor beta chains from one sample sequenced in a study of molecular identifiers for immune sequencing clone quantification. TCRdb re-called the PCR reads with MiXCR, one entry per CDR3 protein. Of 6,000 or so distinct CDR3 sequences listed, 16% are singletons. The sequenced sample consisted of naive CD8+ T cells from blood, with Jurkat cell RNA spiked in. Subset indicated: FACS-sorted CD8+CD4-CCR7+CD45RA+ naive T cells. The receptors shown here come from a human donor in good health. Some libraries in this study had Jurkat cell RNA spiked in.

The chain couples TRBV7-3 to TRBJ1-3; no reliable D call. V gave up 4 bases and J gave up 2 bases, with 15 bases separating them. CDR1 is SGHTA, CDR2 FQGTGA, per germline. CDR3 length: 16 amino acids. The CDR3 loop reads CASSSLERGAGNTIYF. CDR3 nucleotides: TGTGCCAGCAGCTCCCTTGAGCGCGGGGCTGGAAACACCATATATTTT.

In this sample, this clonotype is medium-sized. One junction end does not reproduce the germline sequence, and a read error may be involved. The chain joins TRBV27 to TRBJ2-7, with D perhaps given as TRBD1 or TRBD2 (5 bases each). CDR3 length equals 14 residues. Germline V gives CDR1 MNHEY, CDR2 SMNVEV (reference sequence). The chain's CDR3 is CASSLTGPSSEQYF. The CDR3 DNA reads as TGTGCCAGCAGTTTGACGGGACCGTCCTCCGAGCAGTACTTC.

This clonotype is judged medium-sized. This chain uses TRBV27 with TRBJ2-2, with D hard to call. The CDR3 contains 15 residues. The germline CDR1 and CDR2 sequences are MNHEY and SMNVEV (reference sequence). Trimming removed 1 base from V and 1 base from J, with 7 bases in between. CDR3 bases: TGTGCCAGCAGTTTATACCCGATGAACACCGGGGAGCTGTTTTTT. The encoded protein is CASSLYPMNTGELFF.

This clonotype is medium-sized in the sample. The gene calls are TRBV20-1 and TRBJ1-6; D may be TRBD1 (5 bases). The germline V and J ends were trimmed by 6 bases and 7 bases, with 19 bases remaining between them. This CDR3 spans 15 amino acids. The V gene's germline CDR1 is DFQATT and CDR2 SNEGSKA (reference sequence). The CDR3 protein is CSAHGGGKRNSPLHF. The CDR3, as DNA: TGCAGTGCCCACGGCGGGGGAAAGCGAAATTCACCCCTCCACTTT.

This clonotype is classed as medium-sized. The CDR3 loop reads CASSLDRVETQYF. DNA for the CDR3: TGTGCCAGCAGCCTCGACAGGGTAGAGACCCAGTACTTC. V and J are TRBV12-3 or TRBV12-4 and TRBJ2-5, with TRBD1 matching over 7 bases. This CDR3 region has 13 residues. With 6 bases clipped from V and 4 bases from J, the junction kept 5 bases outside the gene matches.

The chain employs TRBV7-9 and TRBJ2-7; no clear D gene. V lost 1 base, J lost 0 bases, and 10 bases lay in between. The V gene's germline CDR1 is SEHNR and CDR2 FQNEAQ (reference sequence). The CDR3 totals 15 residues. The DNA for the CDR3 is TGTGCCAGCAGCTTAGGCCCAGGAAGCTCCTACGAGCAGTACTTC. Protein: CASSLGPGSSYEQYF.

This clonotype occurred many times. The chain links TRBV12-3 or TRBV12-4 to TRBJ1-1; no firm D call. Trimming removed 0 bases from V and 1 base from J, with 3 bases in between. The CDR3 is made up of 13 amino acids. The CDR3 DNA reads TGTGCCAGCAGTTTAGCGGGGAACACTGAAGCTTTCTTT. This codes for CASSLAGNTEAFF.

By frequency in the sample, this clonotype is medium-sized. J is TRBJ1-4 and V is TRBV19; 10 nucleotides agree with TRBD1. From germline, CDR1 is LNHDA and CDR2 SQIVND (reference sequence). The CDR3 extends over 15 amino acids. J was trimmed by 4 bases and V by 3 bases; bases with no gene match: 2. CDR3 region: CASSMWTGGNEKLFF. The CDR3 nucleotides are TGTGCCAGTAGTATGTGGACAGGGGGTAATGAAAAACTGTTTTTT.

By share, this clonotype counts as medium-sized. The rearrangement joins TRBV3-1 to TRBJ2-7; D not certain. The CDR3 has 14 residues. The V end lost 4 bases, the J end lost 2 bases, and 12 bases lay between the germline ends. Germline V CDR1 and CDR2: LGHDT, YNNKEL (reference sequence). In nucleotides, the CDR3 is TGTGCCAGCAGCCCCCGAGTTTGGCCCTACGAGCAGTACTTC. Translated: CASSPRVWPYEQYF.

By sample fraction, this clonotype is medium-sized. The V gene is TRBV7-2, the J gene TRBJ2-7, with a tentative D call TRBD2 (6 bases). Germline CDR1 SGHTA, CDR2 FQGNSA. V shed 4 bases and J shed 5 bases, with 12 bases lying between them. The CDR3 extends over 13 amino acids. The chain's CDR3 is CASSSVTGDEQYF. CDR3 DNA sequence: TGTGCCAGCAGCTCCGTGACGGGGGACGAGCAGTACTTC.

By share, this clonotype counts as medium-sized. The rearrangement links TRBV6-2 or TRBV6-3 to TRBJ2-3; D may be TRBD1 or TRBD2 (5 bases each). The CDR3 is 11 amino acids. The V gene lost 5 bases and the J gene lost 6 bases, with 6 bases spanning the gap. Germline values: CDR1 MNHEY, CDR2 SVGEGT. CDR3 coding DNA: TGTGCCAGCAGTCGGGGCGATACGCAGTATTTT. It is translated as CASSRGDTQYF.

This clonotype is deemed medium-sized. V is TRBV19 and J is TRBJ2-6; no clear D. The CDR3 is made up of 15 amino acids. V dropped 6 bases and J dropped 3 bases, with 12 bases sitting between them. Germline V gene data show CDR1 as LNHDA and CDR2 as SQIVND (reference sequence). CDR3 residues: CASSPSSSGANVLTF. CDR3 nucleotide sequence: TGTGCCAGTAGCCCTTCATCTAGTGGGGCCAACGTCCTGACTTTC.

In its sample, this clonotype ranks as medium-sized. The chain recombines TRBV10-2 with TRBJ2-3, with 8 bases fitting TRBD1. CDR3 size: 15 residues. Germline V CDR1 and CDR2: WSHSY, SAAADI. Losses at the gene ends were 4 bases for V and 4 bases for J; bases not matched to a gene: 7. CDR3 sequence (DNA): TGCGCCAGCAGTGTTAACAGGGGGTCGGCAGATACGCAGTATTTT. It encodes CASSVNRGSADTQYF.

This chain uses TRBV10-3 with TRBJ2-1; D not certain. The CDR3 has 13 amino acids. V lost 2 bases and J lost 4, with 6 bases in between. Germline loops: CDR1 ENHRY, CDR2 SYGVKD. In DNA form, the CDR3 reads TGTGCCATCAGTGAGCCTGGTTACAATGAGCAGTTCTTC. Translated: CAISEPGYNEQFF.

This clonotype is medium-sized in the sample. CDR3 DNA: TGCGCCAGCAGCTTGGTCCCACCCAGGGGGACTAATGAAAAACTGTTTTTT. This codes for CASSLVPPRGTNEKLFF. The rearrangement links TRBV5-1 to TRBJ1-4; 7 bases fit TRBD1. The junction had 7 bases not matched to a gene; V was cut back by 0 bases and J by 2 bases. CDR3 size: 17 residues. Germline V gene data show CDR1 as SGHRS and CDR2 as YFSETQ.

In this sample, this clonotype is medium-sized (0.01 to 0.1%). The V and J genes are TRBV5-1 and TRBJ2-7; 7 bases are a match to TRBD2. The CDR3 has 13 residues. The germline gives CDR1 SGHRS, CDR2 YFSETQ. With V trimmed by 3 bases and J by 7 bases, 7 bases remained unmatched. The CDR3 sequence is CASSWTSGVEQYF. The CDR3, as DNA: TGCGCCAGCAGCTGGACTAGTGGGGTGGAGCAGTACTTC. Using reference TRBV5-1 and TRBJ2-7 for the parts outside the CDR3, the full variable domain is KAGVTQTPRYLIKTRGQQVTLSCSPISGHRSVSWYQQTPGQGLQFLFEYFSETQRNKGNFPGRFSGRQFSNSRSEMNVSTLELGDSALYLCASSWTSGVEQYFGPGTRLTVT.

This clonotype ranks as medium-sized. The chain links TRBV4-3 to TRBJ2-1; 7 nucleotides agree with TRBD2. V was pared by 0 bases and J by 4 bases, with 3 bases of the junction left unmatched. Germline V CDR1 and CDR2: LGHNA, YSLEER. CDR3 length: 15 amino acids. The CDR3 DNA sequence: TGCGCCAGCAGCCAAGATCGAGCGGGATACAATGAGCAGTTCTTC. Translating it yields CASSQDRAGYNEQFF.

By share, this clonotype ranks as medium-sized. The chain recombines TRBV7-2 with TRBJ2-1, with D uncertain. Germline-derived CDR1 and CDR2 are SGHTA and FQGNSA. The CDR3 totals 12 residues. The CDR3 nucleotides are TGTGCTTCATGGCAGGCTTACAATGAGCAGTTCTTC. This codes for CASWQAYNEQFF.

In regard to this clonotype: Sequence at one end of the junction differs from germline and may be a read error. The chain links TRBV7-2 to TRBJ2-3; TRBD2 might be the D (6 bases). CDR3 length equals 15 residues. From germline, CDR1 is SGHTA and CDR2 FQGNSA. The CDR3 sequence is CAGSLNRDFQLTQYF. As DNA, the CDR3 is TGTGCCGGCAGCCTAAACCGGGACTTCCAACTTACGCAGTATTTT.

By sample fraction, this clonotype is medium-sized. The chain is built from TRBV9 and TRBJ2-1; 10 bases are a match to TRBD2. V shed 6 bases and J 8 bases; nucleotides not matched to a gene: 14. Germline V gene sequence: CDR1 SGDLS, CDR2 YYNGEE. The CDR3 consists of 16 residues. The CDR3 nucleotides are TGTGCCAGCACCCCCGCTCTAGCGGGAGTCAGCCATGAGCAGTTCTTC. Translating it yields CASTPALAGVSHEQFF.

This clonotype is medium-sized by share. The genes are TRBV7-9 and TRBJ2-4; 11 nucleotides line up with TRBD1. The CDR3 contains 21 residues. CDR1 SEHNR and CDR2 FQNEAQ come from the germline V gene (reference sequence). V was pared by 1 base and J by 4 bases, with 18 bases of the junction left unmatched. CDR3 coding DNA: TGTGCCAGCAGCTTAGAAGAGATTCTCGGACAGGGGGCTCCCTGGAAAAACATTCAGTACTTC. It specifies CASSLEEILGQGAPWKNIQYF.

This clonotype is deemed medium-sized. The V and J genes are TRBV11-2 and TRBJ2-3, with D unresolved. Germline loops: CDR1 SGHAT, CDR2 FQNNGV. CDR3 length: 13 amino acids. Trimming pared 5 bases from V and 2 bases from J, leaving 8 bases between. CDR3 DNA: TGTGCCAGCAGCCCAGGCCCCACAGATACGCAGTATTTT. It encodes CASSPGPTDTQYF.

Judged by abundance, this clonotype is medium-sized. The chain uses TRBV29-1 and TRBJ2-5, with TRBD2 as a possible D gene (6 bases). The CDR3 has 14 amino acids. Trimming removed 3 bases from V and 4 bases from J, with 15 bases in between. Looked up from germline, CDR1 is SQVTM and CDR2 is ANQGSEA. The CDR3 reads CSVEEGYRGETQYF. The CDR3, as DNA: TGCAGCGTTGAGGAGGGGTATCGCGGAGAGACCCAGTACTTC. Full variable domain (outside the CDR3, taken from reference TRBV29-1 and TRBJ2-5): SAVISQKPSRDICQRGTSLTIQCQVDSQVTMMFWYRQQPGQSLTLIATANQGSEATYESGFVIDKFPISRPNLTFSTLTVSNMSPEDSSIYLCSVEEGYRGETQYFGPGTRLLVL.

About this clonotype itself: A much larger clone differs by one base, so this may be a read error. The chain combines TRBV30 with TRBJ2-2, with D hard to call. CDR1 is GTSNPN, CDR2 SVGIG, per germline (reference sequence). The CDR3 has 13 residues. V was trimmed by 0 bases and J by 3 bases, leaving 5 bases between them. CDR3 in DNA: TGTGCCTGGAGTGTAGCAGACACCGGGGAGCTGTTTTTT. Residues: CAWSVADTGELFF.

This clonotype was seen only a few times. This may arise from a read error, as a much more abundant clone is one base away. This chain joins TRBV11-2 and TRBJ2-1; D not resolved. The CDR3 runs to 12 residues. The germline V gene has CDR1 SGHAT and CDR2 FQNNGV. The CDR3 sequence: CASSFVANEQSF. The CDR3 DNA is TGTGCCAGCAGCTTTGTGGCCAATGAGCAGTCCTTC.

This clonotype has ten or more counts. The rearrangement uses TRBV21-1 and TRBJ2-3; TRBD2 is taken as the D call from the table, unchecked against the DNA. TRBV21-1 is a documented pseudogene. The CDR3 spans 17 residues. The CDR3, as DNA: TGTGCCAGCAGCTCAACGTTAAGGGAGGGGAGCACAGATACGCAGTATTTT. Translation: CASSSTLREGSTDTQYF.